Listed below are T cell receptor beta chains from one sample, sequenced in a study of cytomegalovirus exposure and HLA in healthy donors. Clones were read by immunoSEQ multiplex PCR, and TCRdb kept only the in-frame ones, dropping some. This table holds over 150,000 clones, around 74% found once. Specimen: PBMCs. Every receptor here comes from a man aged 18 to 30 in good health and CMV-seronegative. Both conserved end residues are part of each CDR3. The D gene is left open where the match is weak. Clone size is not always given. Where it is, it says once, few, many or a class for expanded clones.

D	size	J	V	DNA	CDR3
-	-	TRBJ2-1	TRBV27	TGTGCCAGCAGTTCTAACTTTGAGCAGTTCTTC	CASSSNFEQFF
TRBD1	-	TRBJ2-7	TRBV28	TGTGCCAGCAGGTCCCGGGACAGGGGATACGAGCAGTACTTC	CASRSRDRGYEQYF
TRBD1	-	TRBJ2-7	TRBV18	TGTGCCAGCTCACCGCCTGACAGGGCTGGGGACGAGCAGTACTTC	CASSPPDRAGDEQYF
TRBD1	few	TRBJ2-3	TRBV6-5	TGTGCCAGCAGAGACGGACAGGCGAGCACAGATACGCAGTATTTT	CASRDGQASTDTQYF
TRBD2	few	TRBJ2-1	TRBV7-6	TGTGCCAGCACCCCCGGACGGCGGGAGTTCTACAATGAGCAGTTCTTC	CASTPGRREFYNEQFF
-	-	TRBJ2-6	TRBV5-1	TGCGCCAGCAGCCTCAGGCGCTCTGGGGCCAACGTCCTGACTTTC	CASSLRRSGANVLTF
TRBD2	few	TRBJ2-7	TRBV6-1	TGTGCCAGCAGTGAACTGGCTAGCGGCTCCTACGAGCAGTACTTC	CASSELASGSYEQYF
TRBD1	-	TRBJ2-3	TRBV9	TGTGCCAGCAGCGTAGTGGGACAGGGGAAGTATTTT	CASSVVGQGKYF
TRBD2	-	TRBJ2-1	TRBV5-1	TGCGCCAGCAGGACTAGCGGCGGGGATGAGCAGTTCTTC	CASRTSGGDEQFF
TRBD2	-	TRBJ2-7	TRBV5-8	TGTGCCAGCAGCAGGGGACTAGCGGAGGGGGCCCACGAGCAGTACTTC	CASSRGLAEGAHEQYF
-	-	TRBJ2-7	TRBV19	TGTGCCAGCGCTCCGAGCTCCTACGAGCAGTACTTC	CASAPSSYEQYF
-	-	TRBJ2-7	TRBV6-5	TGTGCCAGCAGTTACTCGTCCCCGGGATATACCTACGAGCAGTACTTC	CASSYSSPGYTYEQYF
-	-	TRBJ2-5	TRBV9	TGTGCCAGCAGCGTAGCAGGCGGGGAGTGGGAGCAGTACTTC	CASSVAGGEWEQYF
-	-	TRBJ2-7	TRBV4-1	TGCGCCAGCAGCCAATCGATTTCGGGCGAGCAGTACTTC	CASSQSISGEQYF
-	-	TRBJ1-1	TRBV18	TGTGCCAGCTCACCCAATAGCGGGGGGACTGAAGCTTTCTTT	CASSPNSGGTEAFF
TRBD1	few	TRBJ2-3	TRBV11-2	TGTGCCAGCAGCCTAAATGGACAGGGTACAGATACGCAGTATTTT	CASSLNGQGTDTQYF
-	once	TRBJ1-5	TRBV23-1	TGCGCCAGCAGTCCCCAAGTCATTGTCGGGGGGGAGGAAAAGCCCCAGCATTTT	CASSPQVIVGGEEKPQHF
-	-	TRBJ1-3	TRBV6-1	TGTGCCACCGGCGGAACTTTGGGTGGAAACACCATATATTTT	CATGGTLGGNTIYF
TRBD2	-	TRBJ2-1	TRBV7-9	TGTGCCAGCAGCCCTCCGGGACTAGCGGGAGCAGGCGAGCAGTTCTTC	CASSPPGLAGAGEQFF
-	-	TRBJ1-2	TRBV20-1	TGCAGTGCCGCGGGGGGCTACACCTTC	CSAAGGYTF
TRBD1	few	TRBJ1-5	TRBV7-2	TGTGCCAGCAGCTTGGACAGGCCCAATCAGCCCCAGCATTTT	CASSLDRPNQPQHF
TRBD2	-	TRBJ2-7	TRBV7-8	TGTGCCAGCAGCTTAGCAGGGACTAGCGGGTACATCGAGCAGTACTTC	CASSLAGTSGYIEQYF
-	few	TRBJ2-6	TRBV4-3	TGCGCCAGCAGCCAAGCGGAGGGCTCTGGGGCCAACGTCCTGACTTTC	CASSQAEGSGANVLTF
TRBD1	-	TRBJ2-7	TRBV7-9	TGTGCCAGCAGCTTAGCCCGGACAGGGTCCTACGAGCAGTACTTC	CASSLARTGSYEQYF
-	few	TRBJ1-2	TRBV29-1	TGCAGCGTTGCGCGAGGCGTCTATGGCTACACCTTC	CSVARGVYGYTF
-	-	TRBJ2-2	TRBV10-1	TGCGCCAGCAGTGGGGCAGCCACCGGGGAGCTGTTTTTT	CASSGAATGELFF
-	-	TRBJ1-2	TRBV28	TGTGCCAGCAGTCCAAACAGGGTGGGGAACACCTTC	CASSPNRVGNTF
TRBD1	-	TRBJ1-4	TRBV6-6	TGTGCCAGCAGCCTGGACAGGGGAGGTAATGAAAAACTGTTTTTT	CASSLDRGGNEKLFF
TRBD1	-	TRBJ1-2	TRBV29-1	TGCAGCGCCTCCGGACAGGGACCTATCGACTACACCTTC	CSASGQGPIDYTF
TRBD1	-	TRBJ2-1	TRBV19	TGTGCCAGTACGGGATCCCGGGACAGGGACCATTACTCCTACAATGAGCAGTTCTTC	CASTGSRDRDHYSYNEQFF
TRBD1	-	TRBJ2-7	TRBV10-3	TGTGCCATCAGTATACAGGGGGGCCCCACCTACGAGCAGTACTTC	CAISIQGGPTYEQYF
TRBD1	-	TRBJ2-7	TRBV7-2	TGTGCCAGCAGCTCGGCCGGGACAGGGGGCCACGAGCAGTACTTC	CASSSAGTGGHEQYF
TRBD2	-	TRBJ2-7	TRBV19	TGTGCCAGCAGCAGGGCGGGAGGCTACGAGCAGTACTTC	CASSRAGGYEQYF
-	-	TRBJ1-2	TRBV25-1	TGTGCCAGCAGCGAAGGACACACGTATGGCTACACCTTC	CASSEGHTYGYTF
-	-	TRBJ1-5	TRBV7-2	TGTGCCAGCAGTCCACCTTGGGGGGGGCCCCAGCATTTT	CASSPPWGGPQHF
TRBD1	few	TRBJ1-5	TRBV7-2	TGTGCCAGCAGACTGGACAGGGGGAGAAGTCAGCCCCAGCATTTT	CASRLDRGRSQPQHF
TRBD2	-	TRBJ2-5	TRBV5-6	TGTGCCAGCAGCCCTAGAGGGACTAGCGGGAGGGGAGAGACCCAGTACTTC	CASSPRGTSGRGETQYF
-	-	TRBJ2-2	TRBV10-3	TGTGCCATCCGGGAAGAGGGGGAGCTGTTTTTT	CAIREEGELFF
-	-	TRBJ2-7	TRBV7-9	TGTGCCAGCAGCTTAGGGGCTCGGGAACCACCCTACGAGCAGTACTTC	CASSLGAREPPYEQYF
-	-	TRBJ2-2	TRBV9	TGTGCCAGCAGTCCCCTAACAGGTGGGAGGACCGGGGAGCTGTTTTTT	CASSPLTGGRTGELFF
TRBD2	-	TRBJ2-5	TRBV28	TGTGCCATCGCGACAGGGTTTTTGGGAGGAGCGGGAGGTCTGTGGGAGACCCAGTACTTC	CAIATGFLGGAGGLWETQYF
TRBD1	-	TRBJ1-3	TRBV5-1	TGCGCCAGCAGCAGCACTTACAGGGGATCTGGAAACACCATATATTTT	CASSSTYRGSGNTIYF
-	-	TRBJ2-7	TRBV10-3	TGTGCCATCATGAAAGACACGCTCGCCGAGCAGTACTTC	CAIMKDTLAEQYF
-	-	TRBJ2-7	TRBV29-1	TGCAGCGTTGAGTTGCGGGACTACGAGCAGTACTTC	CSVELRDYEQYF
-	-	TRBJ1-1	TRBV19	TGTGCCAGTAAGTGGCAGGCGAACACTGAAGCTTTCTTT	CASKWQANTEAFF
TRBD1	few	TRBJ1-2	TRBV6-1	TGTGCCAGCAGGGAACCGGGACAGGGGAACTATGGCTACACCTTC	CASREPGQGNYGYTF
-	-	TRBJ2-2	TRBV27	TGTGCCAGCAGGGGACCGGGACACTCAATCACCGGGGAGCTGTTTTTT	CASRGPGHSITGELFF
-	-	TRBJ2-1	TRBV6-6	TGTGCCAGCAGCCCTTCGAATGAGCAGTTCTTC	CASSPSNEQFF
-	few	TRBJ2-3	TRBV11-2	TGTGCCAGCAGCTCGGAACTAGCTAGCACAGATACGCAGTATTTT	CASSSELASTDTQYF
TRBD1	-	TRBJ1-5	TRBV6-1	TGTGCCAGCAGTGAAGGGACAGGGGGGGGTCAGCCCCAGCATTTT	CASSEGTGGGQPQHF
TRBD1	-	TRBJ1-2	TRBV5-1	TGCGCCAGCAACAATCCGGGACAGGGTAACTATGGCTACACCTTC	CASNNPGQGNYGYTF
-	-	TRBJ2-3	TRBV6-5	TGTGCCAGCAGTTACCTGGCCCATTCTAGCACAGATACGCAGTATTTT	CASSYLAHSSTDTQYF
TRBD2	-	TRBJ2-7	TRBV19	TGTGCCAGTAGTCCAAGGACTAGCGGGAAGAGCGAGCAGTACTTC	CASSPRTSGKSEQYF
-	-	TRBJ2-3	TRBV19	TGTGCCAGTAGTGCCCAGGCAGATACGCAGTATTTT	CASSAQADTQYF
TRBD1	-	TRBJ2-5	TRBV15	TGTGCCACCAGCAGGGACAGGGAGAGGCCAGAGACCCAGTACTTC	CATSRDRERPETQYF
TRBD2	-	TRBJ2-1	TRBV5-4	TGTGCCAGCGGTAGAGCGGGAGCGTCGGTAGGGGAGCAGTTCTTC	CASGRAGASVGEQFF
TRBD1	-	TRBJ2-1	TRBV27	TGTGCCAGCTGGGTGACAGGGGGCTTTTCGACCCGGGACAATGAGCAGTTCTTC	CASWVTGGFSTRDNEQFF
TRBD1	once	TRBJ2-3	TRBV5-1	TGCGCCAGCAGCCCGACAGGGGTCAGCGCAGATACGCAGTATTTT	CASSPTGVSADTQYF
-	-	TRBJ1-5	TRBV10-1	TGCGCCAGCAGTGAGGACAGCCATCAGCCCCAGCATTTT	CASSEDSHQPQHF